This TCR beta chain originates from a study of human T cells and chemical hapten exposure. Findings and caveats of the study: TCRs above 1 in 1000 frequency stayed constant with DPC sensitization.

Documented time point: patch test 3, about 24 weeks after DPC sensitization. Treatment defined: therapeutic diphenylcyclopropenone sensitization with weekly scalp DPC. Non-pregnant alopecia patients aged 18 to 70, suitable for DPC therapy. As for this clonotype: As yet, its antigen is unknown.

The library tagged individual cDNA molecules with unique molecular identifiers. TCRdb re-derived calls from the RACE reads in MiXCR, one entry per CDR3 protein. The sample consists of some 64,000 distinct CDR3 sequences, approximately 11% of them appearing once. The sequence was obtained from a woman between 25 and 40 years old with alopecia areata. Some clones in this sample may be carry-over from other donors' samples. The specimen comprised whole blood, sampled in connection with sensitization to the hapten diphenylcyclopropenone (DPC).

Here the CDR3 DNA reads TGTGCCAGCAGTCAGAAACAGGGGATGGTTCCCGGGGAGCTGTTTTTT. Amino acid sequence: CASSQKQGMVPGELFF. V usage is TRBV28 and J usage is TRBJ2-2; TRBD1 agrees at 7 bases. The V segment lost 5 bases and the J segment 6 bases; nucleotides outside the gene matches: 12. The CDR3 runs 16 residues. Germline V gene sequence: CDR1 MDHEN, CDR2 SYDVKM.